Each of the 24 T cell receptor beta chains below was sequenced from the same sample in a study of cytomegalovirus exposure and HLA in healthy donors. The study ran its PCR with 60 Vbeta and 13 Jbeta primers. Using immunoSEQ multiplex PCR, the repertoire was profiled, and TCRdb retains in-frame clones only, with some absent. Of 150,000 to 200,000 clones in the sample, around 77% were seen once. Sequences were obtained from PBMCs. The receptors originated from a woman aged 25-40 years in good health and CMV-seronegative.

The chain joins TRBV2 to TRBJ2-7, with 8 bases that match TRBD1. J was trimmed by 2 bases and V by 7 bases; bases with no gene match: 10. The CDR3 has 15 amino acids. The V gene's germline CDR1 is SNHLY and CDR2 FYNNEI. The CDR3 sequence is CASKGDRGHTYEQYF. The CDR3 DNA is TGTGCCAGCAAGGGAGACAGGGGCCACACCTACGAGCAGTACTTC.

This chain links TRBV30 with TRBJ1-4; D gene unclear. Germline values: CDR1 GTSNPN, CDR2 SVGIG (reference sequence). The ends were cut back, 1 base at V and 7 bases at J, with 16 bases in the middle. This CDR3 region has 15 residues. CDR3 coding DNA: TGTGCCTGGAGTGCTTACGGAGCGCCTGGTGAAAAACTGTTTTTT. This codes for CAWSAYGAPGEKLFF.

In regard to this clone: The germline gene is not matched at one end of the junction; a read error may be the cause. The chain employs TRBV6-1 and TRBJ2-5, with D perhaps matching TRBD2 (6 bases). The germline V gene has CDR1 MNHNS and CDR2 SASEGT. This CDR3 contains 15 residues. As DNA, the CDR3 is TGTGCTAGCAGTGAAGAGGGAGGATCACAAGAGACCCAGTACTTC. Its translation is CASSEEGGSQETQYF.

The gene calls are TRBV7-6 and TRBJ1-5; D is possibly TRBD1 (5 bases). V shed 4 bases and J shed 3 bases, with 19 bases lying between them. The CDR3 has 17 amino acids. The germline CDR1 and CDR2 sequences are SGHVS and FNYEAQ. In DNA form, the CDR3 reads TGTGCCAGCAGCTCCTACTCCGGGGGAGGGCTCAATCAGCCCCAGCATTTT. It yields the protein CASSSYSGGGLNQPQHF.

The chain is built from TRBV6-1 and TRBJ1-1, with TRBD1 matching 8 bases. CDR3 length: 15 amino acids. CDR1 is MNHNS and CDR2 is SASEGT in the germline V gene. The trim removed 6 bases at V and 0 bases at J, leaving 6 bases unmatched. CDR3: CASRPRTGMNTEAFF. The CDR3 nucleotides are TGTGCCAGCAGGCCCAGGACAGGGATGAACACTGAAGCTTTCTTT.

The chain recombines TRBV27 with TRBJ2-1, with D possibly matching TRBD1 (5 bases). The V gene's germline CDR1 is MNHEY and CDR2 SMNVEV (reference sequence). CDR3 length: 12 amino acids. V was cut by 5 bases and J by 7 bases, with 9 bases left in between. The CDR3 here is CASSRGHNEQFF. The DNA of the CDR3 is TGTGCCAGCAGTAGGGGTCATAATGAGCAGTTCTTC.

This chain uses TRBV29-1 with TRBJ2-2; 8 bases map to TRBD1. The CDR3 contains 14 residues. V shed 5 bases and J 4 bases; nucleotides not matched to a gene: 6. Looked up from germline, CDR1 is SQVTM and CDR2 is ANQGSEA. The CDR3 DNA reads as TGCAGCGTTCTCCAGGGGGCAGGCACCGGGGAGCTGTTTTTT. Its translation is CSVLQGAGTGELFF.

This chain's CDR3 is CASSEVGPGTGYEQYF. CDR3 in DNA: TGTGCCAGCAGTGAGGTTGGTCCAGGTACTGGGTACGAGCAGTACTTC. The gene calls are TRBV6-1 and TRBJ2-7; D unresolved. CDR3 size: 16 residues. Germline CDR1 reads MNHNS; CDR2 reads SASEGT. Trimming left V 3 bases short and J 4 bases short, with 19 bases between.

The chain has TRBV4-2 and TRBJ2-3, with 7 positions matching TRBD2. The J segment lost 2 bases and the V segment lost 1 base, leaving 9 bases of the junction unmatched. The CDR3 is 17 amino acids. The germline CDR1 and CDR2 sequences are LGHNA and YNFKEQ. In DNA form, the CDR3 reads TGTGCCAGCAGCCAAGGGGCGGGAGATGGGGCCACAGATACGCAGTATTTT. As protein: CASSQGAGDGATDTQYF.

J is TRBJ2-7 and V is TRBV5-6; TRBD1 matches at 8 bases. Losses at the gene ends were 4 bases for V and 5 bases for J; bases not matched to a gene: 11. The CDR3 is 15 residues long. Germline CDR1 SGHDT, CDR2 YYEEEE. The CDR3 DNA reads TGTGCCAGCAGCGCAACCCCCGGGACAGGAAACGAGCAGTACTTC. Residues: CASSATPGTGNEQYF.

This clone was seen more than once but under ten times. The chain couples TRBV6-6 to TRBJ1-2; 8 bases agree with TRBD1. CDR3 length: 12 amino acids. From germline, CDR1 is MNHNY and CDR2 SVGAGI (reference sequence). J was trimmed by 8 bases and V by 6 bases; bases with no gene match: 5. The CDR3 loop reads CASRGQGGGYTF. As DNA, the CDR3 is TGTGCCAGCAGAGGACAGGGAGGCGGCTACACCTTC.

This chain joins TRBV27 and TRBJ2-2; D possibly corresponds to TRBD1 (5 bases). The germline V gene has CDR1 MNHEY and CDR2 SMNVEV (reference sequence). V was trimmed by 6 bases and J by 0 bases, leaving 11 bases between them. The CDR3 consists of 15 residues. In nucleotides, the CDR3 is TGTGCCAGCAGACTCACCAGGGCGAACACCGGGGAGCTGTTTTTT. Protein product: CASRLTRANTGELFF.

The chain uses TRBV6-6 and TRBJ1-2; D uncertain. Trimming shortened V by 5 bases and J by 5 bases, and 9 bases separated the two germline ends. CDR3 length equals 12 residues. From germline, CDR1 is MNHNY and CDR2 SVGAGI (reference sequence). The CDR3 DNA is TGTGCCAGCAGTACGACAAATTATGGCTACACCTTC. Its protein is CASSTTNYGYTF.

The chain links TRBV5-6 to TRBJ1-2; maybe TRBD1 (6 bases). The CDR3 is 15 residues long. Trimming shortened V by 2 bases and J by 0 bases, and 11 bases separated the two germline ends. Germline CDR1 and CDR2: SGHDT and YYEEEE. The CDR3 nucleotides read TGTGCCAGCAGCTTTTACAGGGTTTCTAACTATGGCTACACCTTC. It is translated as CASSFYRVSNYGYTF.

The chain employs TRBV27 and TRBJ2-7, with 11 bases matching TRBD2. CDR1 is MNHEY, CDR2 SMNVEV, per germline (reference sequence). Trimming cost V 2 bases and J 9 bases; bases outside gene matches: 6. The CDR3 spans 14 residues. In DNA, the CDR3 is TGTGCCAGCAGTTTAAAGCTGGGACTAGCGGTGCAGTACTTC. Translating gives CASSLKLGLAVQYF.

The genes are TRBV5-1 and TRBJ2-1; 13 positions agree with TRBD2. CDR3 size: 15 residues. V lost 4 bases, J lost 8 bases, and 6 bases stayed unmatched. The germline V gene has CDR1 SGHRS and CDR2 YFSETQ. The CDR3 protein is CASSETSGRADEQFF. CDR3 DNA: TGCGCCAGCAGCGAAACTAGCGGGAGGGCGGATGAGCAGTTCTTC.

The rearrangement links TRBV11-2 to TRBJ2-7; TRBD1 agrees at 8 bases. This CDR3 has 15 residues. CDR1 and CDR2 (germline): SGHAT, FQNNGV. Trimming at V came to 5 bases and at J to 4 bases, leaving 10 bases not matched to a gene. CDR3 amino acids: CASSPGQGRIYEQYF. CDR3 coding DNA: TGTGCCAGCAGCCCAGGACAGGGAAGAATTTACGAGCAGTACTTC. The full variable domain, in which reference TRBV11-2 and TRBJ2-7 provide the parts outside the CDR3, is EAGVAQSPRYKIIEKRQSVAFWCNPISGHATLYWYQQILGQGPKLLIQFQNNGVVDDSQLPKDRFSAERLKGVDSTLKIQPAKLEDSAVYLCASSPGQGRIYEQYFGPGTRLTVT.

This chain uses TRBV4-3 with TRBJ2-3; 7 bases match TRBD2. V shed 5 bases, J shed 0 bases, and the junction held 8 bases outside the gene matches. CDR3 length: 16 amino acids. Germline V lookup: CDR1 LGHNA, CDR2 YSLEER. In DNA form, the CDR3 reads TGCGCCAGCAGCTGGGGAGCGGGGTCTAGCACAGATACGCAGTATTTT. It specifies CASSWGAGSSTDTQYF.

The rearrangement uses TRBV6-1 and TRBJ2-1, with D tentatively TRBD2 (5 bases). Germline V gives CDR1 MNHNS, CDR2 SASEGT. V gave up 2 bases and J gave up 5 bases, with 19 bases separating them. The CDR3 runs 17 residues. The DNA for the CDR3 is TGTGCCAGCAGTGAATTGTGGCAAGCGGACCCCGACAATGAGCAGTTCTTC. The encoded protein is CASSELWQADPDNEQFF.

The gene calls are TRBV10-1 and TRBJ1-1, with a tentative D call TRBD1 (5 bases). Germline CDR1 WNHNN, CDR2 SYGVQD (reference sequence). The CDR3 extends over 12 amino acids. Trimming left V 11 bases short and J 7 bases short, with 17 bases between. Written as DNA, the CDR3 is TGCGCCCGAATAGGGCAGGGTGGTGAAGCTTTCTTT. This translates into CARIGQGGEAFF.

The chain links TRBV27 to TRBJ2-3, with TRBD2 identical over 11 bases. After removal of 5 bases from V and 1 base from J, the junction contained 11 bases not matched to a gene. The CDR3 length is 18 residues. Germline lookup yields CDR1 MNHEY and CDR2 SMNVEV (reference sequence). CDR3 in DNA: TGTGCCAGCAGTCAACGTCCACTAGCGGGAGTTGGCACAGATACGCAGTATTTT. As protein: CASSQRPLAGVGTDTQYF.

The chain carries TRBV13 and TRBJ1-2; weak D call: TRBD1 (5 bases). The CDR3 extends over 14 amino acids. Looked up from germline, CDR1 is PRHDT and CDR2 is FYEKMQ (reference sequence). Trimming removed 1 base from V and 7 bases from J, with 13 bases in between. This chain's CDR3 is CASSLDSGGIGYTF. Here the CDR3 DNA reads TGTGCCAGCAGCTTAGATTCCGGGGGGATTGGCTACACCTTC.

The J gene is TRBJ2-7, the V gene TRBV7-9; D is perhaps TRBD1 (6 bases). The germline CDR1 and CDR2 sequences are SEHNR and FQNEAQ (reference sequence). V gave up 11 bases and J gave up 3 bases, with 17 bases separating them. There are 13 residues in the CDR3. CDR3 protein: CACSGASIYEQYF. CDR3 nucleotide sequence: TGTGCCTGCTCAGGGGCCTCGATCTACGAGCAGTACTTC.

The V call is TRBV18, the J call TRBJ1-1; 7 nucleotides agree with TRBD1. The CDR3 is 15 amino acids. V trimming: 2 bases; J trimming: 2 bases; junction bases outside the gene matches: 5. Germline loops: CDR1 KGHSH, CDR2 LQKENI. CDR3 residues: CASSPGQEPNTEAFF. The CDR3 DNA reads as TGTGCCAGCTCACCAGGACAGGAACCTAACACTGAAGCTTTCTTT.